One and the same sample provided the 23 T cell receptor beta chains below, sequenced in a study of blood T cell repertoires in COVID-19 (dated by TCRdb to about 2020). Library preparation used the immunoSEQ multiplex PCR assay. TCRdb provides this immuneACCESS table in a form limited to in-frame rearrangements. Some clones are lacking; in checked studies, under half of them reflect an unresolved V gene, and why the rest are absent is not known. The sample table lists about 150,000 clones, about 85% of them with a count of one. The ten largest make up 6.2% of the sample. Sequencing was carried out using PBMCs or T cells enriched from blood (not recorded which). These receptors were obtained from a woman in her thirties or forties who had recovered from COVID-19.

The chain has TRBV19 and TRBJ1-5; tentatively, D is TRBD1 (5 bases). Trimming left V 3 bases short and J 3 bases short, with 15 bases between. Germline CDR1 reads LNHDA; CDR2 reads SQIVND (reference sequence). This CDR3 is built from 16 residues. For the CDR3, the DNA is TGTGCCAGTAGTATCAGCGGGGCCACTCTCAATCAGCCCCAGCATTTT. It specifies CASSISGATLNQPQHF.

The CDR3 DNA reads as TGTGCCAGCGGAGGACAGATTAATGAAAAACTGTTTTTT. Amino acids: CASGGQINEKLFF. The chain combines TRBV12-3 or TRBV12-4 with TRBJ1-4; TRBD1 is a possible D gene (6 bases). The CDR3 runs to 13 residues. Trimming shortened V by 8 bases and J by 4 bases, and 11 bases separated the two germline ends.

The CDR3 spells CASSVRREGDTQYF. CDR3 DNA: TGTGCCAGCAGCGTGAGACGGGAGGGGGATACGCAGTATTTT. The chain uses TRBV5-6 and TRBJ2-3; 8 bases align to TRBD2. The CDR3 extends over 14 amino acids. V was pared by 4 bases and J by 6 bases, with 7 bases of the junction left unmatched. Germline V CDR1 and CDR2: SGHDT, YYEEEE.

This clone has a handful of counts. This chain links TRBV27 with TRBJ2-7, with 13 bases lining up with TRBD2. The V gene end was trimmed by 8 bases and the J gene end by 3 bases; junction bases not matched to a gene: 19. The CDR3 loop spans 19 amino acids. CDR1 is MNHEY, CDR2 SMNVEV, per germline (reference sequence). CDR3 sequence (DNA): TGTGCCAGCCCTACGGACAGGGATGGACTAGCGGGAGAGGTCTACGAGCAGTACTTC. Its protein product is CASPTDRDGLAGEVYEQYF.

The CDR3 loop reads CASSERDRDTDTQYF. CDR3 DNA sequence: TGTGCCAGCAGTGAGAGGGACAGGGACACAGATACGCAGTATTTT. The V and J genes are TRBV27 and TRBJ2-3; 9 bases fit TRBD1. CDR3 length: 15 residues. CDR1 and CDR2 from the germline V gene are MNHEY and SMNVEV (reference sequence). V trimming: 5 bases; J trimming: 2 bases; junction bases outside the gene matches: 5.

The rearrangement uses TRBV4-2 and TRBJ2-7; TRBD2 matches at 10 bases. J lost 6 bases, V lost 4 bases, and 12 bases had no gene match. CDR3 size: 16 residues. Germline CDR1 LGHNA, CDR2 YNFKEQ. The CDR3: CASSLELAGVFSEQYF. DNA of the CDR3: TGTGCCAGCAGCCTCGAGCTAGCGGGAGTCTTCTCCGAGCAGTACTTC.

This sequence joins TRBV6-1 and TRBJ1-4; TRBD1 might be the D (5 bases). Per germline, CDR1 MNHNS and CDR2 SASEGT. CDR3 length equals 16 residues. With 2 bases removed from V and 8 bases from J, the gap between germline ends came to 18 bases. This chain's CDR3 is CASSETARGVGEKLFF. The CDR3 DNA follows: TGTGCCAGCAGTGAAACGGCTAGGGGTGTAGGGGAAAAACTGTTTTTT.

This clone was recorded a few times. The genes are TRBV16 and TRBJ2-2, with 8 bases identical to TRBD2. V lost 4 bases, J lost 4 bases, and 11 bases stayed unmatched. Germline V gives CDR1 KGHSY, CDR2 FQNENV. The CDR3 covers 17 residues. The CDR3 nucleotides are TGTGCCAGCAGCCGAGTAAGCGGGGGACCGGGCACCGGGGAGCTGTTTTTT. Amino acid sequence: CASSRVSGGPGTGELFF.

This clone was seen once. The chain couples TRBV5-6 to TRBJ2-5; D gene uncertain. Germline-derived CDR1 and CDR2 are SGHDT and YYEEEE. This CDR3 is 12 amino acids long. V shed 4 bases and J shed 4 bases, with 8 bases lying between them. The CDR3: CASSLARETQYF. The CDR3 DNA reads as TGTGCCAGCAGCCTGGCGCGAGAGACCCAGTACTTC.

The chain couples TRBV7-9 to TRBJ2-5; TRBD1 agrees at 12 bases. V trimming: 5 bases; J trimming: 4 bases; junction bases outside the gene matches: 11. Germline CDR1 is SEHNR and CDR2 is FQNEAQ (reference sequence). This CDR3 has 17 amino acids. The CDR3 protein is CASSAESWDRGRETQYF. The CDR3 nucleotides read TGTGCCAGCAGCGCGGAATCATGGGACAGGGGGCGAGAGACCCAGTACTTC.

This chain joins TRBV30 and TRBJ1-3, with unresolved D. The CDR3 runs 12 residues. Between the trimmed V and J ends, which lost 4 bases and 1 base, there was a span of 5 bases. The germline CDR1 and CDR2 sequences are GTSNPN and SVGIG (reference sequence). CDR3 sequence reads: CAWTKSGNTIYF. CDR3 DNA: TGTGCCTGGACAAAATCTGGAAACACCATATATTTT.

The rearrangement links TRBV4-1 to TRBJ1-5; D call uncertain. V was clipped by 0 bases and J by 9 bases, with 12 bases between them. CDR1 is MGHRA and CDR2 is YSYEKL in the germline V gene. This CDR3 comprises 14 residues. CDR3: CASSQDWRERPQHF. CDR3 nucleotide sequence: TGCGCCAGCAGCCAAGATTGGCGGGAGCGGCCCCAGCATTTT.

This clone was observed a handful of times. A read error may account for a junction end that differs from germline. V and J are TRBV2 and TRBJ2-7; a possible D gene is TRBD2 (6 bases). There are 14 residues in the CDR3. Per germline, CDR1 SNHLY and CDR2 FYNNEI. This CDR3 is CASSEFRGSSEQYF. CDR3 bases: TGTGCCAGCAGTGAATTTCGGGGGTCCTCCGAGCAGTACTTC.

J is TRBJ1-3 and V is TRBV4-1; D is undetermined. This CDR3 region has 15 residues. Germline lookup yields CDR1 MGHRA and CDR2 YSYEKL. The V and J ends lost 1 base and 0 bases respectively, with 7 bases between them. The chain's CDR3 is CASSQVSGSGNTIYF. The DNA of the CDR3 is TGCGCCAGCAGCCAAGTTAGCGGCTCTGGAAACACCATATATTTT.

The rearrangement joins TRBV11-2 to TRBJ2-1, with 9 bases lining up with TRBD2. The ends lost 1 base at V and 7 bases at J; junction bases unmatched: 8. From germline, CDR1 is SGHAT and CDR2 FQNNGV. The CDR3 has 16 amino acids. DNA for the CDR3: TGTGCCAGCAGCTTAGCTTACGCGGGAGGGCCTAATGAGCAGTTCTTC. It encodes CASSLAYAGGPNEQFF.

As for this clone: Germline is not matched at one junction end, which may reflect a read error. The chain has TRBV5-1 and TRBJ1-2; D possibly corresponds to TRBD1 (5 bases). Germline CDR1 reads SGHRS; CDR2 reads YFSETQ. The CDR3 sequence is 12 residues long. In DNA, the CDR3 is TGCGCCAGCAGATTGGGACGGGATGGCTACACCTTC. It translates to CASRLGRDGYTF.

The V and J genes are TRBV12-3 or TRBV12-4 and TRBJ1-2; D not resolved. This CDR3 comprises 12 residues. V was clipped by 3 bases and J by 7 bases, with 9 bases between them. The DNA for the CDR3 is TGTGCCAGCAGTTTTCTCGAAGCTGGCTACACCTTC. Protein sequence: CASSFLEAGYTF.

This clone was counted a few times. V and J are TRBV7-9 and TRBJ2-5; 11 bases line up with TRBD2. CDR1 SEHNR and CDR2 FQNEAQ come from the germline V gene (reference sequence). V was pared by 1 base and J by 5 bases, with 9 bases of the junction left unmatched. CDR3 length: 17 residues. The CDR3 DNA reads as TGTGCCAGCAGCTTAGGGTCTAGCGGGGGGCCGCGGGAGACCCAGTACTTC. It yields the protein CASSLGSSGGPRETQYF.

The chain links TRBV2 to TRBJ2-1, with a possible D match to TRBD1 (8 bases). The CDR3 length is 13 residues. Germline lookup yields CDR1 SNHLY and CDR2 FYNNEI. V gave up 5 bases and J gave up 12 bases, with 17 bases separating them. As DNA, the CDR3 is TGTGCCAGCAGTCAAACAGGGGGGGGGCGGCAGTTCTTC. It yields the protein CASSQTGGGRQFF.

This clone was picked up a small number of times. V and J are TRBV7-8 and TRBJ1-1, with unresolved D. The CDR3 contains 14 residues. Germline V gives CDR1 SGHVS, CDR2 FQNEAQ. V was clipped by 1 base and J by 1 base, with 7 bases between them. The chain's CDR3 is CASSLGAPNTEAFF. The DNA of the CDR3 is TGTGCCAGCAGCTTAGGGGCCCCGAACACTGAAGCTTTCTTT.

The J gene is TRBJ2-3, the V gene TRBV3-1 (or the pseudogene TRBV3-2); possibly TRBD2 for D (5 bases). Germline assignment: CDR1 LGHDT and CDR2 YNNKEL (reference sequence). The CDR3 runs to 15 residues. The V and J ends lost 0 bases and 5 bases respectively, with 12 bases between them. The CDR3 loop is CASSQERAWGDTQYF. The CDR3 DNA follows: TGTGCCAGCAGCCAAGAGCGGGCCTGGGGAGATACGCAGTATTTT.

The chain links TRBV5-6 to TRBJ2-3; the D gene is possibly TRBD1 (6 bases). V gave up 3 bases and J gave up 3 bases, with 11 bases separating them. The germline V gene encodes CDR1 SGHDT and CDR2 YYEEEE. The CDR3 length is 14 residues. CDR3 nucleotide sequence: TGTGCCAGCAGCTCCAGGGGTTTGACAGATACGCAGTATTTT. Amino acid sequence: CASSSRGLTDTQYF.

The gene calls are TRBV9 and TRBJ2-5; weak D call: TRBD1 (5 bases). Germline values: CDR1 SGDLS, CDR2 YYNGEE. The CDR3 is made up of 15 amino acids. Trimming pared 1 base from V and 0 bases from J, leaving 10 bases between. CDR3 residues: CASSVRTGYQETQYF. The CDR3 DNA follows: TGTGCCAGCAGCGTACGAACAGGATACCAAGAGACCCAGTACTTC.